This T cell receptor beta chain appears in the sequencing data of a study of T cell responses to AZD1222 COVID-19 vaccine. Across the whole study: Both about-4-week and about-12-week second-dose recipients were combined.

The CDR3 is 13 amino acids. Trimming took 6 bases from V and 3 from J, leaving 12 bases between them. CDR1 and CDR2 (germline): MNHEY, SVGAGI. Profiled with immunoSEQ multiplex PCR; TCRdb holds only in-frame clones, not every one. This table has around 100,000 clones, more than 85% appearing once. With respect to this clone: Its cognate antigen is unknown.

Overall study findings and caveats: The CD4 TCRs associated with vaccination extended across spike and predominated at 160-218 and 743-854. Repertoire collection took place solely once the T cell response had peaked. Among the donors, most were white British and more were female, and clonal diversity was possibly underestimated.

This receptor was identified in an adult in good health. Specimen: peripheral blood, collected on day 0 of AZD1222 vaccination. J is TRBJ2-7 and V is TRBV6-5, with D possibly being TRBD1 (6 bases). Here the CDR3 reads CASRDSGIYEQYF. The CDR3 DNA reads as TGTGCCAGCAGGGACAGCGGAATCTACGAGCAGTACTTC.